These 25 T cell receptor beta chains were all obtained from the same sample, sequenced in a study of cytomegalovirus exposure and HLA in healthy donors. The PCR had 60 Vbeta and 13 Jbeta primers. Clones were sequenced by immunoSEQ multiplex PCR, and TCRdb holds only the in-frame ones, with some missing. The table has approximately 120,000 clones, about 76% seen once. Input material: PBMCs. These receptors were taken from a young woman in good health and CMV-seronegative.

The chain carries TRBV2 and TRBJ2-7, with 7 bases aligning to TRBD2. Germline V lookup: CDR1 SNHLY, CDR2 FYNNEI. The CDR3 has 15 residues. V dropped 6 bases and J dropped 7; count of bases not matched to a gene: 15. Here the CDR3 reads CASSVLAPTEGEQYF. The DNA of the CDR3 is TGTGCCAGCAGCGTACTAGCGCCAACCGAGGGGGAGCAGTACTTC.

The sample holds a few counts of this clone. The chain is built from TRBV10-3 and TRBJ1-1, with TRBD1 matching 8 bases. The CDR3 has 14 residues. Trimming removed 10 bases from V and 0 bases from J; junction bases left unmatched: 7. CDR1 and CDR2 from the germline V gene are ENHRY and SYGVKD. This CDR3 reads CATKQGDMNTEAFF. In nucleotides, the CDR3 is TGTGCCACCAAACAGGGGGACATGAACACTGAAGCTTTCTTT.

This chain's CDR3 is CASSDTARPPNEQFF. CDR3 DNA: TGTGCCAGCAGTGACACGGCTAGACCGCCCAATGAGCAGTTCTTC. This rearrangement joins TRBV6-4 to TRBJ2-1, with D unclear. CDR1 and CDR2 from the germline V gene are MRHNA and SNTAGT. V was shortened by 2 bases and J by 6 bases, with 14 bases between the two germline ends. The CDR3 covers 15 residues.

The V and J genes are TRBV5-1 and TRBJ2-7, with 11 bases aligning to TRBD2. Unmatched junction bases numbered 17, after V lost 4 bases and J lost 5 bases. The CDR3 is 18 amino acids. CDR1 is SGHRS, CDR2 YFSETQ, per germline. The CDR3 protein is CASSRTGTSGRRSHEQYF. The CDR3 nucleotides are TGCGCCAGCAGCCGCACCGGGACTAGCGGACGGAGGTCGCACGAGCAGTACTTC.

This clone came up a few times. The rearrangement links TRBV11-2 to TRBJ2-3, with 14 bases aligning to TRBD2. The CDR3 is 18 amino acids. The V and J ends lost 2 bases and 5 bases, in that order; junction bases with no gene match: 9. Germline lookup yields CDR1 SGHAT and CDR2 FQNNGV. The CDR3 sequence is CASSLLLGLAGVLDTQYF. Written as DNA, the CDR3 is TGTGCCAGCAGCTTATTGTTGGGACTAGCGGGAGTTTTAGATACGCAGTATTTT.

The V call is TRBV18, the J call TRBJ2-7, with D perhaps matching TRBD1 (7 bases). The CDR3 totals 14 residues. Per germline, CDR1 KGHSH and CDR2 LQKENI. Trimming left V 5 bases short and J 5 bases short, with 16 bases between. Here the CDR3 DNA reads TGTGCCAGCTCAAATCTGGACAGGAGGGACGAGCAGTACTTC. The encoded protein is CASSNLDRRDEQYF.

The genes are TRBV29-1 and TRBJ2-7, with 7 bases that match TRBD1. CDR3 length equals 13 residues. Looked up from germline, CDR1 is SQVTM and CDR2 is ANQGSEA. Losses at the gene ends were 8 bases for V and 3 bases for J; bases not matched to a gene: 10. DNA of the CDR3: TGCAGCACCCGATCGGGACAGAACTACGAGCAGTACTTC. This gives the protein CSTRSGQNYEQYF.

The chain links TRBV28 to TRBJ2-1, with TRBD2 matching 11 bases. CDR3 length: 16 residues. V lost 2 bases, J lost 4 bases, and 4 bases stayed unmatched. CDR1 and CDR2 (germline): MDHEN, SYDVKM. Here the CDR3 DNA reads TGTGCCAGCAGTTTACTCGGGACTAGCGGTTACAATGAGCAGTTCTTC. Its translation is CASSLLGTSGYNEQFF.

This chain's CDR3 is CASSTTGVNYGYTF. CDR3 DNA: TGTGCCAGTAGTACGACAGGGGTCAACTATGGCTACACCTTC. V and J are TRBV19 and TRBJ1-2; 8 positions match TRBD1. V gave up 4 bases and J gave up 2 bases; unmatched junction bases: 3. CDR3 length: 14 amino acids. Germline V gene data show CDR1 as LNHDA and CDR2 as SQIVND (reference sequence).

This chain uses TRBV4-1 with TRBJ2-5; a weak D match, TRBD2 (5 bases). CDR1 is MGHRA, CDR2 YSYEKL, per germline. Between the trimmed V and J ends, which lost 5 bases and 3 bases, there was a span of 16 bases. The CDR3 is 15 amino acids. The CDR3 reads CASSSIMWGEETQYF. The CDR3 DNA reads as TGCGCCAGCAGCTCAATAATGTGGGGAGAAGAGACCCAGTACTTC.

This chain connects TRBV4-1 to TRBJ2-7; no reliable D call. V was pared by 4 bases and J by 4 bases, with 8 bases between. Per the germline V gene, CDR1 is MGHRA and CDR2 is YSYEKL. This CDR3 comprises 12 residues. This chain's CDR3 is CASSRDGYEQYF. CDR3 coding DNA: TGCGCCAGCAGCCGAGACGGTTACGAGCAGTACTTC.

The rearrangement links TRBV7-2 to TRBJ1-5; 10 bases fit TRBD1. V was pared by 7 bases and J by 7 bases, with 7 bases of the junction left unmatched. CDR1 is SGHTA and CDR2 is FQGNSA in the germline V gene. The CDR3 is 14 residues long. As DNA, the CDR3 is TGTGCCAGCACTGGACAGGGGGATTCACAGCCCCAGCATTTT. Translated: CASTGQGDSQPQHF.

This rearrangement joins TRBV4-1 to TRBJ2-1, with a tentative D call TRBD1 (5 bases). CDR1 is MGHRA, CDR2 YSYEKL, per germline. The CDR3 spans 15 residues. Deletions cut 1 base from V and 0 bases from J, with 7 bases between. In nucleotides, the CDR3 is TGCGCCAGCAGCCAAGCAGACAGCTCCTACAATGAGCAGTTCTTC. It is translated as CASSQADSSYNEQFF.

The chain links TRBV2 to TRBJ1-1, with 9 bases fitting TRBD1. Germline V gene sequence: CDR1 SNHLY, CDR2 FYNNEI. This CDR3 comprises 13 residues. V was clipped by 10 bases and J by 0 bases; unmatched bases: 3. DNA of the CDR3: TGTGCCACCGGGACAGGGATGAACACTGAAGCTTTCTTT. Translated, it gives CATGTGMNTEAFF.

V usage is TRBV7-2 and J usage is TRBJ2-3; tentatively, D is TRBD2 (6 bases). The CDR3 covers 15 residues. V lost 5 bases, J lost 4 bases, and 16 bases lay in between. The germline V gene has CDR1 SGHTA and CDR2 FQGNSA. CDR3 nucleotides: TGTGCCAGCAGCATACTAGCCGGAGGTCCAGATACGCAGTATTTT. Its protein is CASSILAGGPDTQYF.

The chain employs TRBV18 and TRBJ2-3; no firm D call. V dropped 4 bases and J dropped 0 bases, with 8 bases sitting between them. This CDR3 region has 14 residues. Per the germline V gene, CDR1 is KGHSH and CDR2 is LQKENI. The CDR3: CASSLTPSTDTQYF. CDR3 coding DNA: TGTGCCAGCTCACTGACACCTAGCACAGATACGCAGTATTTT.

The rearrangement links TRBV19 to TRBJ1-5, with 7 bases aligning to TRBD1. Germline V gene data show CDR1 as LNHDA and CDR2 as SQIVND (reference sequence). There are 15 residues in the CDR3. V was clipped by 5 bases and J by 5 bases; unmatched bases: 9. The CDR3 nucleotides read TGTGCCAGTAGTCCCGACAGGGCGTTTGATCAGCCCCAGCATTTT. It encodes CASSPDRAFDQPQHF.

The gene calls are TRBV7-9 and TRBJ1-6, with unresolved D. Looked up from germline, CDR1 is SEHNR and CDR2 is FQNEAQ (reference sequence). The V end lost 0 bases, the J end lost 10 bases, and 13 bases lay between the germline ends. There are 15 residues in the CDR3. CDR3 residues: CASSLAGEAGSPLHF. The CDR3 DNA follows: TGTGCCAGCAGCTTAGCCGGGGAGGCGGGGTCACCCCTCCACTTT. Combining the CDR3 with reference TRBV7-9 and TRBJ1-6 gives the whole variable domain DTGVSQNPRHKITKRGQNVTFRCDPISEHNRLYWYRQTLGQGPEFLTYFQNEAQLEKSRLLSDRFSAERPKGSFSTLEIQRTEQGDSAMYLCASSLAGEAGSPLHFGNGTRLTVT.

This chain joins TRBV18 and TRBJ2-7, with D unresolved. The germline V and J ends were trimmed by 4 bases and 0 bases, with 10 bases remaining between them. There are 14 residues in the CDR3. Germline V gives CDR1 KGHSH, CDR2 LQKENI. The CDR3 reads CASSRPTNSYEQYF. DNA of the CDR3: TGTGCCAGCTCACGTCCTACCAACTCCTACGAGCAGTACTTC.

V and J are TRBV7-2 and TRBJ2-7; TRBD2 aligns across 14 bases. Germline V gene lookup returns CDR1 SGHTA and CDR2 FQGNSA. The CDR3 consists of 16 residues. Trimming cost V 1 base and J 4 bases; bases outside gene matches: 3. CDR3 residues: CASSLEGTSGSYEQYF. In DNA form, the CDR3 reads TGTGCCAGCAGCTTAGAGGGGACTAGCGGGAGTTACGAGCAGTACTTC.

The chain recombines TRBV19 with TRBJ2-5; 12 bases are shared with TRBD2. Germline V gene data show CDR1 as LNHDA and CDR2 as SQIVND (reference sequence). The V gene end was trimmed by 3 bases and the J gene end by 3 bases; junction bases not matched to a gene: 5. The CDR3 has 16 amino acids. The CDR3 DNA follows: TGTGCCAGTAGTATCCGGACTAGCGGGATAGAAGAGACCCAGTACTTC. It translates to CASSIRTSGIEETQYF.

The chain joins TRBV7-8 to TRBJ1-5; TRBD1 agrees at 10 bases. There are 16 residues in the CDR3. V shed 3 bases and J 6 bases; nucleotides not matched to a gene: 8. Germline V gene sequence: CDR1 SGHVS, CDR2 FQNEAQ. The CDR3 region is CASSFHRDRGGQPQHF. The DNA for the CDR3 is TGTGCCAGCAGCTTCCACCGGGACAGGGGAGGTCAGCCCCAGCATTTT.

The rearrangement links TRBV28 to TRBJ2-5, with 8 bases aligning to TRBD2. With the DNA end fitting TRBJ2-7 better, the J assignment may be wrong. This CDR3 has 12 residues. CDR1 is MDHEN, CDR2 SYDVKM, per germline. The CDR3 DNA follows: TGTGCCAGTTCGGGGGGGGGCTACGAGCAGTACTTC. Translating it yields CASSGGGYEQYF.

The V gene is TRBV25-1, the J gene TRBJ1-1, with D possibly being TRBD1 (5 bases). The V end lost 1 base, the J end lost 6 bases, and 12 bases lay between the germline ends. Germline V gene sequence: CDR1 MGHDK, CDR2 SYGVNS. The length of the CDR3 is 14 residues. The CDR3 loop is CASSESGEVAEAFF. CDR3 in DNA: TGTGCCAGCAGTGAATCGGGGGAGGTGGCTGAAGCTTTCTTT.

The chain joins TRBV9 to TRBJ2-1; D possibly corresponds to TRBD2 (6 bases). Germline loops: CDR1 SGDLS, CDR2 YYNGEE. CDR3 length: 14 amino acids. Trimming pared 4 bases from V and 4 bases from J, leaving 12 bases between. CDR3 protein: CASSSGLVYNEQFF. DNA of the CDR3: TGTGCCAGCAGCTCGGGACTCGTATACAATGAGCAGTTCTTC.